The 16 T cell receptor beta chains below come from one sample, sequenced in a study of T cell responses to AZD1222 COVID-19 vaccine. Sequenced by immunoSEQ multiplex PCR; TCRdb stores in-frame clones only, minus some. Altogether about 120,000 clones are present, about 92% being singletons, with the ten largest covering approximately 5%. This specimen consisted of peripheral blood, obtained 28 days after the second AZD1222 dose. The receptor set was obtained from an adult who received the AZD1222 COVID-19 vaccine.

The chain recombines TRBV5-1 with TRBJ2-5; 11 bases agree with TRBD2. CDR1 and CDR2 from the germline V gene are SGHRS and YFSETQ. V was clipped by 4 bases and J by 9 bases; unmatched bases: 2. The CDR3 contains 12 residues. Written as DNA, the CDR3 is TGCGCCAGCAGCCATAGCGGGGGGGCCCAGTACTTC. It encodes CASSHSGGAQYF.

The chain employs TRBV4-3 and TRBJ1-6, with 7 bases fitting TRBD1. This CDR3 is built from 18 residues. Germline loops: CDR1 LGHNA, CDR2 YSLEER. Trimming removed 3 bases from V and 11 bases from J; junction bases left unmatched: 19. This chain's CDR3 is CASSQAAGDRASRPPLHF. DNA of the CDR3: TGCGCCAGCAGCCAGGCCGCGGGTGACAGGGCTTCACGTCCACCCCTCCACTTT.

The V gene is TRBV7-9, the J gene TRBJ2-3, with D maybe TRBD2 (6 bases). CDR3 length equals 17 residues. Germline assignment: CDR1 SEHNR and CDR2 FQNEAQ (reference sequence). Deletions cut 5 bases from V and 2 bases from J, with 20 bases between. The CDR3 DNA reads TGTGCCAGCAGCCCCCTTATCGGGTTAGCGGACACAGATACGCAGTATTTT. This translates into CASSPLIGLADTDTQYF.

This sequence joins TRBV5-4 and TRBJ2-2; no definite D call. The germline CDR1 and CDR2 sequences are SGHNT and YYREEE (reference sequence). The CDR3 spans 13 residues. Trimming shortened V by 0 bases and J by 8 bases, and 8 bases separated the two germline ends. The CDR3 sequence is CASSLGVGGELFF. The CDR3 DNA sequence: TGTGCCAGCAGCTTGGGGGTAGGAGGGGAGCTGTTTTTT.

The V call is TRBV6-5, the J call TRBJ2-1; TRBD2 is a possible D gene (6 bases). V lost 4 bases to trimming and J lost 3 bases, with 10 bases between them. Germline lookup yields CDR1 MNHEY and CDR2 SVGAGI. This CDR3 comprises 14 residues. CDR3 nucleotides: TGTGCCAGCAGTTTGGGCGGGGACTACAATGAGCAGTTCTTC. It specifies CASSLGGDYNEQFF.

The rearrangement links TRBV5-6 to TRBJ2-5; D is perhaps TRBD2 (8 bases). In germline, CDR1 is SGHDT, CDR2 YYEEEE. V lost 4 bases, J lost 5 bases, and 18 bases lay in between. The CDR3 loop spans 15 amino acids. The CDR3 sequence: CASSPREGAGETQYF. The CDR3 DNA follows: TGTGCCAGCAGCCCCCGGGAGGGGGCCGGCGAGACCCAGTACTTC.

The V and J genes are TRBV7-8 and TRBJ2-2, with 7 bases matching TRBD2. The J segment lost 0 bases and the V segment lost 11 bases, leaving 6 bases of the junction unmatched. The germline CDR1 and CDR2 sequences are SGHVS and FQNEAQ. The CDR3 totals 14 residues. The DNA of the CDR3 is TGTGCCGGAGCGGGGCACGCGAACACCGGGGAGCTGTTTTTT. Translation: CAGAGHANTGELFF. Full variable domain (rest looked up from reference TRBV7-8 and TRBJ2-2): GAGVSQSPRYKVAKRGQDVALRCDPISGHVSLFWYQQALGQGPEFLTYFQNEAQLDKSGLPSDRFFAERPEGSVSTLKIQRTQQEDSAVYLCAGAGHANTGELFFGEGSRLTVL.

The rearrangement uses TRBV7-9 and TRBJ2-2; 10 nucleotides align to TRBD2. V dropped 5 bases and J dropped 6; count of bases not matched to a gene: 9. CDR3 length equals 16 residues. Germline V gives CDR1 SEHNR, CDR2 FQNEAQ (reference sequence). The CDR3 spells CASSPGRLAGAGELFF. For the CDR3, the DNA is TGTGCCAGCAGCCCCGGTCGTCTAGCGGGGGCCGGGGAGCTGTTTTTT.

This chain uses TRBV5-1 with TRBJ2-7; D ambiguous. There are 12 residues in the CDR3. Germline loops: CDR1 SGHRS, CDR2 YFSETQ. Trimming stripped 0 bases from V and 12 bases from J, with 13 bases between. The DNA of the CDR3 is TGCGCCAGCAGCTTGGCCGGAGACACTTGGTACTTC. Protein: CASSLAGDTWYF.

CDR3 nucleotide sequence: TGTGCCAGCAGCTTAGCTGTTGGGGCAGGAAACACCATATATTTT. As protein: CASSLAVGAGNTIYF. The chain uses TRBV7-9 and TRBJ1-3, with D possibly matching TRBD1 (5 bases). Between the trimmed V and J ends, which lost 0 bases and 4 bases, there was a span of 10 bases. This CDR3 region has 15 residues. Germline CDR1 SEHNR, CDR2 FQNEAQ (reference sequence).

Here the CDR3 reads CASSFPPGQIFANYGYTF. The CDR3 nucleotides read TGTGCCAGCAGTTTCCCCCCGGGACAGATATTTGCTAACTATGGCTACACCTTC. This chain links TRBV5-6 with TRBJ1-2, with 7 bases aligning to TRBD1. This CDR3 has 18 residues. The germline CDR1 and CDR2 sequences are SGHDT and YYEEEE. Trimming cost V 5 bases and J 0 bases; bases outside gene matches: 16.

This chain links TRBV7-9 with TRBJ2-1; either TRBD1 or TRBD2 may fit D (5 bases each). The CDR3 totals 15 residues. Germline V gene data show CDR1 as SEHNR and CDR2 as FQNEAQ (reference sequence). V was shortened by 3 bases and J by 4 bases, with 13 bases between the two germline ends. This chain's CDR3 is CASSFGTREYNEQFF. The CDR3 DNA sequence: TGTGCCAGCAGCTTCGGGACGAGGGAGTACAATGAGCAGTTCTTC.

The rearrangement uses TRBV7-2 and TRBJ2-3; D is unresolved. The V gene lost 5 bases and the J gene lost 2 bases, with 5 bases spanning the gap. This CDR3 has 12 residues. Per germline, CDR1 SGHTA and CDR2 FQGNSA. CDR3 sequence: CASSGNTDTQYF. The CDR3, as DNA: TGTGCCAGCAGCGGGAACACAGATACGCAGTATTTT.

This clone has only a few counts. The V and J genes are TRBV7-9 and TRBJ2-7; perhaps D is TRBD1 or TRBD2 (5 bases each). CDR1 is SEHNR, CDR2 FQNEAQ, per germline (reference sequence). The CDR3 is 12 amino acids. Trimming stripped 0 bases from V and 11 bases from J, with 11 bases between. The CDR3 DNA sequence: TGTGCCAGCAGCTTAGCGGGGGTTGTTGAGTACTTC. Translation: CASSLAGVVEYF.

This CDR3 reads CASSQVSGGTDTQYF. CDR3 DNA: TGTGCCAGCAGCCAAGTAAGCGGTGGTACAGATACGCAGTATTTT. The J gene is TRBJ2-3, the V gene TRBV3-1 (or the pseudogene TRBV3-2); possible D gene TRBD2, 5 bases. The CDR3 consists of 15 residues. Trimming shortened V by 1 base and J by 3 bases, and 11 bases separated the two germline ends. Germline CDR1 is LGHDT and CDR2 is YNNKEL (reference sequence).

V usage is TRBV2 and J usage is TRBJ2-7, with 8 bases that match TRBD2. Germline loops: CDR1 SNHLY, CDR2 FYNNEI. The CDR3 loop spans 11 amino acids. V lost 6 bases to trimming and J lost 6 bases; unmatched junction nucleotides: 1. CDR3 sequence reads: CASRLAAEQYF. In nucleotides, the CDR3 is TGTGCCAGCAGACTAGCGGCCGAGCAGTACTTC.